These T cell receptor beta chains were read from a single sample in a study of T cell repertoires in cytomegalovirus infection. TCRdb reanalysed the reads using MiXCR and keeps one entry per CDR3 protein. The profile shows about 260,000 distinct CDR3 sequences, approximately 15% of them singletons. What was sequenced was PBMCs. The receptors derive from a human donor in good health (CMV status not recorded). Some clones in this sample may be carry-over from other donors' samples. Each CDR3 is given with its conserved first and last residue. Fields, in order: J gene, D gene, clone size, V gene, CDR3 DNA, CDR3 protein. The D gene is left open where the match is weak. Clone size is shown for a subset of rows, as once, few, many or a class of expanded clone.

TRBJ2-2 TRBD1 few TRBV2 TGTGCCAGCAGTGAGGACAGGGTACACACCGGGGAGCTGTTTTTT CASSEDRVHTGELFF
TRBJ2-3 TRBD2 - TRBV29-1 TGCAGCGTGGAAATAGCGGGGTCCGGGGATACGCAGTATTTT CSVEIAGSGDTQYF
TRBJ2-1 - many TRBV2 TGTGCCACCCTCGGCCTCAACAACCCCAATGAGCAGTTCTTC CATLGLNNPNEQFF
TRBJ2-7 - many TRBV20-1 TGCAGTGCTAGAGATGCCCACAGGAGCTCCTACGAGCAGTACTTC CSARDAHRSSYEQYF
TRBJ1-4 - few TRBV5-1 TGCGCCAGCAGCCCGACGGGGGGAACAACTAATGAAAAACTGTTTTTT CASSPTGGTTNEKLFF
TRBJ2-5 - few TRBV25-1 TGTGCCAGCAGTCCCGGGCCTTCCGAGGCGTACTTC CASSPGPSEAYF
TRBJ1-1 - many TRBV7-6 TGTGCCAGCAGCCCGGGGGCGGCCCGGGGAGACACTGAAGCTTTCTTT CASSPGAARGDTEAFF
TRBJ2-2 - many TRBV7-8 TGTGCCAGCAGCCTACAAGTACGGGGCACCGGGGAGCTGTTTTTT CASSLQVRGTGELFF
TRBJ2-5 - - TRBV5-1 TGCGCCAGCAGCATGGACGGCTTGTACCAAGAGACCCAGTACTTC CASSMDGLYQETQYF
TRBJ2-5 - many TRBV7-2 TGTGCCAGCAGCTTAGAGGGGGGGAGGCCGTCGGAGACCCAGTACTTC CASSLEGGRPSETQYF
TRBJ2-7 - many TRBV6-2/TRBV6-3 TGTGCCAGCAGTTACCAGGAAATGGCAGCCGTGTACGAGCAGTACTTC CASSYQEMAAVYEQYF
TRBJ1-5 - few TRBV10-3 TGCGACGTGGGTAATCAGCCCCAGCATTTT CDVGNQPQHF
TRBJ2-4 - - TRBV20-1 TGCAGTGCTAGATCCAAAAACATTCAGTACTTC CSARSKNIQYF
TRBJ1-3 - many TRBV28 TGTGCCAGTCTACATCCAGGCTCTGGAAACACCATATATTTT CASLHPGSGNTIYF
TRBJ1-1 - few TRBV6-1 TGTGCCAGCAGTGAAGCGCAGGGGCGGAAGGCTTTCTTT CASSEAQGRKAFF
TRBJ1-2 TRBD1 many TRBV7-6 TGTGCCAGCAGCACAGGGGGCGCGCGTGGCTACACCTTC CASSTGGARGYTF
TRBJ2-2 - few TRBV12-3/TRBV12-4 TGTGCCAGCAGTGAGGGACTGCACCTCGGGGAGCTGTTTTTT CASSEGLHLGELFF
TRBJ2-5 - many TRBV7-8 TGTGCCAGCAGCCCTCCCAGGGAAGAGACCCAGTACTTC CASSPPREETQYF
TRBJ1-2 TRBD1 few TRBV19 TGTGCCAGTTCGACAGGGTTAGGCGGCTACACCTTC CASSTGLGGYTF
TRBJ2-1 - - TRBV6-2/TRBV6-3 TGTGCCAGCAGTAACCCGGACCGTGAGCAGTTCTTC CASSNPDREQFF
TRBJ2-7 - many TRBV7-8 TGTGCCAGCAGCTTAGATAGGGCAGGGACCTACGAGCAGTACTTC CASSLDRAGTYEQYF
TRBJ1-1 TRBD1 - TRBV30 TGTGCCTGGAGTGTACTGGGACAGGAGAACACTGAAGCTTTCTTT CAWSVLGQENTEAFF
TRBJ2-2 TRBD1 many TRBV7-9 TGTGCCAGCGGAACCCCGCAGGGGGTGACCGGGGAGCTGTTTTTT CASGTPQGVTGELFF
TRBJ2-1 - - TRBV29-1 TGCAGCGTTGCGCACTCCTACAATGAGCAGTTCTTC CSVAHSYNEQFF
TRBJ1-1 - many TRBV7-9 TGTGCCAGCAGCCCGCGGACGGGAGCGGACACTGAAGCTTTCTTT CASSPRTGADTEAFF
TRBJ2-1 TRBD2 few TRBV5-1 TGCGCCAGCAGCTTAGGACTAGCGACAAGGAATGAGCAGTTCTTC CASSLGLATRNEQFF
TRBJ2-5 - few TRBV20-1 TGCAGTGCTGGGGTCTCCCAAGAGACCCAGTACTTC CSAGVSQETQYF
TRBJ1-1 - many TRBV20-1 TGCAGTGCTAGGGATAGGATTCTCGGACGGTCGACTGAAGCTTTCTTT CSARDRILGRSTEAFF
TRBJ1-1 - few TRBV2 TGTGCCAGCATCCACAGGGTTATGAACACTGAAGCTTTCTTT CASIHRVMNTEAFF
TRBJ2-7 - many TRBV7-2 TGTGCCAGCAGCCGACCGGACGGGAACGAGCAGTACTTC CASSRPDGNEQYF
TRBJ2-2 TRBD1 - TRBV5-4 TGTGCCAGCAGCTCACGGACAGGAAAGACCGGGGAGCTGTTTTTT CASSSRTGKTGELFF
TRBJ1-4 - - TRBV5-1 TGCGCCAGCAGGAGCGGACAGCTGGAAAAACTGTTTTTT CASRSGQLEKLFF
TRBJ1-3 - many TRBV7-2 TGTGCCAGCAGCTTAGCTGGCAGGGGATCTGGAAACACCATATATTTT CASSLAGRGSGNTIYF
TRBJ2-1 - - TRBV18 TGTGCCAGCTCACCTCCGACCACATTCTACAATGAGCAGTTCTTC CASSPPTTFYNEQFF